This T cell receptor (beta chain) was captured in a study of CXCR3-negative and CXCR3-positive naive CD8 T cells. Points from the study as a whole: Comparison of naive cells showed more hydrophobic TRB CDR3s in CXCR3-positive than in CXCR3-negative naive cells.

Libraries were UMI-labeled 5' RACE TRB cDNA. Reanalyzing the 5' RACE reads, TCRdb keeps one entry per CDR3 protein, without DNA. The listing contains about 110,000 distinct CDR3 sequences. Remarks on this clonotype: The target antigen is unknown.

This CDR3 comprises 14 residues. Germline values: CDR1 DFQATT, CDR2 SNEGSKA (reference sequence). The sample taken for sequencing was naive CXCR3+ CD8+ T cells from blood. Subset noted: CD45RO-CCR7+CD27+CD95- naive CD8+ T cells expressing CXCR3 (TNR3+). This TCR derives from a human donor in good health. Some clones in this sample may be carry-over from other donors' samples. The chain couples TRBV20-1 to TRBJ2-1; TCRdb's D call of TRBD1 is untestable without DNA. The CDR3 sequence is CSAQDRESYNEQFF.